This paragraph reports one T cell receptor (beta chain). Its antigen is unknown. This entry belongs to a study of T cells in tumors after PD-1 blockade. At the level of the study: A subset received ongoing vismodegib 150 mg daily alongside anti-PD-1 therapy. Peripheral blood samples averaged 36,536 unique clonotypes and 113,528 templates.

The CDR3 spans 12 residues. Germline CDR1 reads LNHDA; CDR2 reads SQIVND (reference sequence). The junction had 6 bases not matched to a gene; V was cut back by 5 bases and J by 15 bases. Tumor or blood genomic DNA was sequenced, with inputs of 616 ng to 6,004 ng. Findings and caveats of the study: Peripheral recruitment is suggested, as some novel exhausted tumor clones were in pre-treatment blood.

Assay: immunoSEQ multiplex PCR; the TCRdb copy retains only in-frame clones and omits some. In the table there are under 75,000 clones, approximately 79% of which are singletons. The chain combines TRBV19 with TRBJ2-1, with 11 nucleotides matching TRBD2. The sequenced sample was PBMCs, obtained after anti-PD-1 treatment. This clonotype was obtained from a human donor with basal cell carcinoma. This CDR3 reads CASSWASGGRFF. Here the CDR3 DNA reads TGTGCCAGTAGTTGGGCTAGCGGGGGGCGGTTCTTC.